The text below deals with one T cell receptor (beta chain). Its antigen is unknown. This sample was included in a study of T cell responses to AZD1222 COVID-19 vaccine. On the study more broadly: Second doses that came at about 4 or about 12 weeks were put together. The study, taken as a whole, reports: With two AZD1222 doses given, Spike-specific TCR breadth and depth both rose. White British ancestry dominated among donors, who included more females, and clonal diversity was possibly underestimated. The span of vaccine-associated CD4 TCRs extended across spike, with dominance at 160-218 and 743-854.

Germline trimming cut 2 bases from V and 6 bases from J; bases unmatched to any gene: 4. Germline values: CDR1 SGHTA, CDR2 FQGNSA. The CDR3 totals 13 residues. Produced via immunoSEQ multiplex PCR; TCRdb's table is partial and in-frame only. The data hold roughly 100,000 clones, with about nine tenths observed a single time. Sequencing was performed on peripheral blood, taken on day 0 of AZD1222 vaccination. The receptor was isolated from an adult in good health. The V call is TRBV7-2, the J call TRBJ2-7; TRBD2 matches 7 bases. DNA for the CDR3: TGTGCCAGCAGCTTACGCGGGAGTTCCGAGCAGTACTTC. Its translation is CASSLRGSSEQYF.